This T cell receptor beta chain was identified during a study of Ad26.COV2.S vaccination and SARS-CoV-2 variants (dated by TCRdb to the early 2020s). For context, the study as a whole: Donors in the vaccine arm were drawn from COV1001, a multicentre, randomized, double-blind, placebo-controlled phase I-IIa trial testing Ad26.COV2.S in healthy adults. Dosing of Ad26.COV2.S was intramuscular, at either 5x10^10 or 1x10^11 viral particles, delivered as one shot or as two shots spaced 56 days apart. TCRbeta repertoire sequencing served as the tool for gauging how specific and how broad the SARS-CoV-2-reactive T cell receptors were following Ad26.COV2.S vaccination. A total of roughly 30 samples were included in the TCR-sequenced set, comprising around 20 Ad26.COV2.S vaccine recipients, 5 placebo recipients and 8 SARS-CoV-2 convalescent individuals. Trial participants were randomized into five groups of five: low-dose or high-dose Ad26.COV2.S given once or twice, or placebo on both occasions. Investigators did not know the trial group allocation while performing experiments and assessing outcomes.

The full study reports these points: After vaccination, substantial breadth of spike-specific CD8+ and CD4+ T cell responses was reported. Non-spike TCR breadth was comparable between vaccine and placebo recipients, consistent with the vaccine containing only spike. Comparing responses between vaccine doses or regimens was not something the study was powered to do. According to the authors, total T cell responses may have been underestimated by the TCR breadth and depth analyses. Spike-specific TCR breadth was higher in Ad26.COV2.S recipients than in placebo recipients (P = 0.0014).

TCRbeta CDR3 regions were sequenced with the immunoSEQ Assay. After extraction, genomic DNA underwent amplification by bias-controlled multiplex PCR, followed by high-throughput sequencing. The study's processing was this. Collapsing and filtering of sequences were performed to quantify the absolute abundance of each unique TCRbeta CDR3 region. T cell fraction was estimated by normalizing TCRbeta template counts to usable DNA, which was measured by amplifying reference genes present in all nucleated cells. Repertoire TCRs were annotated as SARS-CoV-2-specific by exact matching of V gene, CDR3 amino acid sequence and J gene to a known reactive TCR set. The reference SARS-CoV-2 TCR set came from MIRA and was filtered for enrichment in COVID-19-positive ImmuneCODE repertoires, removing public or cross-reactive TCRs. Using the MIRA antigens, annotated TCRs were further analysed by specific ORF or by position within an ORF. Depth was the summed frequency of annotated unique rearrangements, while breadth was defined as annotated unique rearrangements over total unique productive rearrangements. Group comparisons of TCR breadth used two-sided Wilcoxon rank-sum tests. In its TCRdb copy, this immuneACCESS table keeps in-frame sequences only and misses some clones. Where compared with another copy, unresolved V genes explain less than half of these, and the others have no known cause. The V and J calls and the clone size are those of that table, but D and trimming were determined from the DNA. This sample comprises 440,000 or so clones, around 90% of them detected only once. Approximately 4.3% of the sample lies in the top ten.

The sample's treatment or condition label, in plain terms: around 19 received Ad26.COV2.S at low or high dose, single or two shots; about 5 received placebo; per-sample allocation not given. Repertoires of vaccine and placebo recipients were sequenced from samples collected on day 63 after the first injection. Cohort 1b enrolled 25 adults aged 18-55 years at a single site in Boston, USA, between 29 July and 7 August 2020. Ad26.COV2.S consisted of a replication-incompetent adenovirus type 26 vector by which a prefusion-stabilized SARS-CoV-2 spike protein from the original Wuhan strain was expressed. CDR3 length: 19 amino acids, cysteine to phenylalanine. CDR3 DNA only is kept here, 57 bases in frame from base 1. V is trimmed back by 1 base and J by 3 bases, and the junction contains 12 bases that no gene match accounts for. From the germline V gene, CDR1 is SNHLY and CDR2 is FYNNEI. As concerns this clone: No cognate antigen has been identified for it. The sample holds no much larger clone one base away, and base qualities are not on file.

The sequencing here drew on peripheral blood, taken in a trial of Ad26.COV2.S vaccine versus placebo. Recombination linked TRBV2 to TRBJ2-1; TRBD1 matches 10 bases in the middle. This sequence originates from a person between 18 and 65 years old who received the Ad26.COV2.S COVID-19 vaccine or a placebo. The CDR3 reads CASSEESEAGQGIYNEQFF. The nucleotide sequence is given as TGTGCCAGCAGTGAAGAATCAGAAGCGGGACAGGGGATCTACAATGAGCAGTTCTTC.